These 7 T cell receptor beta chains share one sample of origin, sequenced in a study of T-cell reconstitution after alpha-beta-depleted transplantation in children. Unique molecular identifiers were built into the TCRbeta library. TCRdb independently ran MiXCR on the PCR reads; one entry per CDR3 protein. The sample lists just under 350,000 distinct CDR3 sequences; around 15% were seen once. Here the sequenced sample was PBMCs, mostly from graft donor cells, taken 360 days after TCRalphabeta/CD19-depleted stem cell transplant. The source of these receptors is a male patient aged 2 to 9 who had a stem cell transplant for acute lymphoblastic leukemia, so the T cells may come from the graft donor.

The gene calls are TRBV20-1 and TRBJ2-2; D is unresolved. This CDR3 spans 13 amino acids. The V gene's germline CDR1 is DFQATT and CDR2 SNEGSKA (reference sequence). V lost 3 bases and J 1 base, leaving 6 bases between the germline ends. CDR3 DNA: TGCAGTGCTAGTTACAGGAACACCGGGGAGCTGTTTTTT. It is translated as CSASYRNTGELFF.

The chain uses TRBV4-2 and TRBJ2-7; 8 bases map to TRBD2. Germline-derived CDR1 and CDR2 are LGHNA and YNFKEQ. The CDR3 runs to 17 residues. V lost 2 bases, J lost 3 bases, and 12 bases stayed unmatched. CDR3 in amino acids: CASSQIRSQRGNYEQYF. The CDR3 coding sequence is TGTGCCAGCAGCCAAATTAGGAGCCAGCGGGGGAACTACGAGCAGTACTTC.

This clonotype was recorded a few times. This chain uses TRBV10-3 with TRBJ1-2; the D gene is possibly TRBD1 (5 bases). V was trimmed by 2 bases and J by 0 bases, leaving 13 bases between them. The CDR3 extends over 16 amino acids. Germline lookup yields CDR1 ENHRY and CDR2 SYGVKD. CDR3 bases: TGTGCCATCAGTGAGCGGGACGGAGCGACTAACTATGGCTACACCTTC. This gives the protein CAISERDGATNYGYTF.

This chain connects TRBV4-3 to TRBJ2-1; TRBD2 agrees at 8 bases. Trimming at V came to 0 bases and at J to 8 bases, leaving 3 bases not matched to a gene. The CDR3 loop spans 14 amino acids. Germline values: CDR1 LGHNA, CDR2 YSLEER. The CDR3: CASSQEGLAYEQFF. CDR3 nucleotides: TGCGCCAGCAGCCAAGAAGGACTAGCCTATGAGCAGTTCTTC.

The V call is TRBV7-9, the J call TRBJ2-3; D is possibly TRBD1 or TRBD2 (5 bases each). The CDR3 consists of 14 residues. The V and J ends lost 2 bases and 4 bases respectively, with 10 bases between them. The germline V gene encodes CDR1 SEHNR and CDR2 FQNEAQ (reference sequence). DNA of the CDR3: TGTGCCAGCAGCTTAACTTTGGGGGCAGATACGCAGTATTTT. It codes for CASSLTLGADTQYF.

This clonotype was seen many times. The chain has TRBV5-1 and TRBJ2-7; 7 bases line up with TRBD1. Trimming cost V 4 bases and J 2 bases; bases outside gene matches: 6. The CDR3 totals 14 residues. The germline V gene encodes CDR1 SGHRS and CDR2 YFSETQ. The CDR3 sequence is CASSHGQVAYEQYF. DNA for the CDR3: TGCGCCAGCAGCCACGGACAGGTGGCCTACGAGCAGTACTTC.

The sample holds a few counts of this clonotype. The rearrangement uses TRBV5-1 and TRBJ2-7; TRBD2 agrees at 12 bases. The germline V gene has CDR1 SGHRS and CDR2 YFSETQ. The CDR3 has 15 amino acids. After removal of 0 bases from V and 4 bases from J, the junction contained 2 bases not matched to a gene. The chain's CDR3 is CASSLETSGRYEQYF. The CDR3 DNA sequence: TGCGCCAGCAGCTTGGAGACTAGCGGGAGATACGAGCAGTACTTC.